The next 20 T cell receptor beta chains were all read from a single sample in a study of blood T cell repertoires in COVID-19. Sequenced by immunoSEQ multiplex PCR; TCRdb stores in-frame clones only, minus some. The sample lists about 310,000 clones, around nine tenths occurring once. Sequences were obtained from peripheral blood. All receptors derive from a middle-aged man with active or convalescent COVID-19.

The V and J genes are TRBV4-2 and TRBJ2-4; 8 positions match TRBD1. Per germline, CDR1 LGHNA and CDR2 YNFKEQ. V dropped 8 bases and J dropped 4; count of bases not matched to a gene: 7. The CDR3 is made up of 14 amino acids. Here the CDR3 reads CASGAGQGKNIQYF. In DNA, the CDR3 is TGTGCCAGCGGGGCCGGACAGGGTAAAAACATTCAGTACTTC.

The chain combines TRBV7-9 with TRBJ1-5; TRBD1 is a possible D gene (6 bases). CDR1 and CDR2 from the germline V gene are SEHNR and FQNEAQ (reference sequence). V was cut by 1 base and J by 3 bases, with 10 bases left in between. The CDR3 is made up of 15 amino acids. This CDR3 reads CASSLDGTLNQPQHF. CDR3 nucleotide sequence: TGTGCCAGCAGCTTAGACGGGACACTCAATCAGCCCCAGCATTTT.

The chain couples TRBV11-3 to TRBJ1-4; D not resolved. The CDR3 loop spans 21 amino acids. Germline CDR1 SGHNT, CDR2 YENEEA. V dropped 0 bases and J dropped 4 bases, with 27 bases sitting between them. DNA of the CDR3: TGTGCCAGCAGCTTAGACTCGGGTTTCCTGGACTTTTACGGGAGTAATGAAAAACTGTTTTTT. Amino acids: CASSLDSGFLDFYGSNEKLFF.

The gene calls are TRBV6-6 and TRBJ1-1, with 12 bases aligning to TRBD1. Per germline, CDR1 MNHNY and CDR2 SVGAGI (reference sequence). This CDR3 contains 17 residues. Germline trimming cut 5 bases from V and 4 bases from J; bases unmatched to any gene: 11. The CDR3 sequence: CASSPGTGGWLSTEAFF. The CDR3 DNA reads as TGTGCCAGCAGTCCCGGGACAGGGGGCTGGTTGAGCACTGAAGCTTTCTTT.

V usage is TRBV28 and J usage is TRBJ2-5; 10 bases match TRBD1. The CDR3 runs 15 residues. Germline V CDR1 and CDR2: MDHEN, SYDVKM. The trim removed 4 bases at V and 2 bases at J, leaving 4 bases unmatched. This chain's CDR3 is CASSSPGQGQETQYF. CDR3 DNA: TGTGCCAGCAGTTCACCGGGACAGGGGCAAGAGACCCAGTACTTC.

This chain uses TRBV4-3 with TRBJ1-2, with a possible D match to TRBD1 (6 bases). V lost 0 bases to trimming and J lost 4 bases, with 12 bases between them. Germline V gene lookup returns CDR1 LGHNA and CDR2 YSLEER. This CDR3 has 15 residues. The CDR3 region is CASSQDKGHLYGYTF. The CDR3 DNA sequence: TGCGCCAGCAGCCAAGATAAGGGACACCTCTATGGCTACACCTTC.

The sample holds one count of this clone. The V and J genes are TRBV7-6 and TRBJ2-5, with TRBD1 as a possible D gene (5 bases). Germline V gene sequence: CDR1 SGHVS, CDR2 FNYEAQ. Trimming cost V 1 base and J 4 bases, with 13 bases left between them. This CDR3 spans 15 amino acids. The CDR3 DNA follows: TGTGCCAGCAGCTTAGGGTTGGGGCAGGGAGAGACCCAGTACTTC. Encoded protein: CASSLGLGQGETQYF.

Only one count was recorded for this clone. The chain uses TRBV3-1 (or the pseudogene TRBV3-2) and TRBJ1-2; unclear D gene. Per the germline V gene, CDR1 is LGHDT and CDR2 is YNNKEL (reference sequence). Trimming left V 3 bases short and J 8 bases short, with 13 bases between. The CDR3 consists of 13 residues. The chain's CDR3 is CASSHREGFGYTF. The CDR3 DNA sequence: TGTGCCAGCAGCCATAGGGAGGGATTCGGCTACACCTTC.

The chain joins TRBV3-1 (or the pseudogene TRBV3-2) to TRBJ2-3, with 7 bases fitting TRBD2. There are 15 residues in the CDR3. The V segment lost 2 bases and the J segment 1 base; nucleotides outside the gene matches: 3. Per germline, CDR1 LGHDT and CDR2 YNNKEL (reference sequence). CDR3 region: CASSQRGVGTDTQYF. CDR3 DNA sequence: TGTGCCAGCAGCCAACGGGGGGTGGGCACAGATACGCAGTATTTT.

Notes on this clone: Within the sample, other DNA sequences also encode this same CDR3. This sequence joins TRBV18 and TRBJ2-3; no firm D call. From germline, CDR1 is KGHSH and CDR2 LQKENI. V was cut by 0 bases and J by 4 bases, with 5 bases left in between. CDR3 size: 13 residues. The CDR3 sequence: CASSPPSSDTQYF. The CDR3 DNA sequence: TGTGCCAGCTCACCACCCAGTTCAGATACGCAGTATTTT.

The chain uses TRBV5-1 and TRBJ1-2, with 12 bases that match TRBD1. The CDR3 spans 17 residues. Trimming cost V 3 bases and J 0 bases; bases outside gene matches: 6. In germline, CDR1 is SGHRS, CDR2 YFSETQ. CDR3: CASSSRDRGPANYGYTF. For the CDR3, the DNA is TGCGCCAGCAGCTCCCGGGACAGGGGGCCCGCTAACTATGGCTACACCTTC.

The chain links TRBV19 to TRBJ1-2; 7 nucleotides align to TRBD1. Germline V gives CDR1 LNHDA, CDR2 SQIVND (reference sequence). Losses at the gene ends were 5 bases for V and 1 base for J; bases not matched to a gene: 7. This CDR3 comprises 15 residues. Written as DNA, the CDR3 is TGTGCCAGTAGTGCCGACAGGGAATTTAACTATGGCTACACCTTC. Amino acid sequence: CASSADREFNYGYTF. Looking up the rest from reference TRBV19 and TRBJ1-2 gives the full variable domain: DGGITQSPKYLFRKEGQNVTLSCEQNLNHDAMYWYRQDPGQGLRLIYYSQIVNDFQKGDIAEGYSVSREKKESFPLTVTSAQKNPTAFYLCASSADREFNYGYTFGSGTRLTVV.

V gene TRBV18 combines with J gene TRBJ1-5, with 8 bases identical to TRBD1. Germline CDR1 is KGHSH and CDR2 is LQKENI. The CDR3 is 14 amino acids. V trimming: 6 bases; J trimming: 6 bases; junction bases outside the gene matches: 7. As DNA, the CDR3 is TGTGCCAGCTCCCTTGGACAGGGCCCTCAGCCCCAGCATTTT. Translated, it gives CASSLGQGPQPQHF.

The V gene is TRBV6-5, the J gene TRBJ1-1; D perhaps matches TRBD1 (5 bases). Per the germline V gene, CDR1 is MNHEY and CDR2 is SVGAGI. The V end was cut by 5 bases, the J end by 5 bases, with 15 bases between. This CDR3 spans 14 amino acids. The CDR3 protein is CASSPQEGRTEAFF. For the CDR3, the DNA is TGTGCCAGCAGTCCCCAGGAGGGGCGGACTGAAGCTTTCTTT.

The chain links TRBV4-2 to TRBJ1-1; TRBD1 matches 9 bases. V gave up 4 bases and J gave up 5 bases; unmatched junction bases: 5. Germline values: CDR1 LGHNA, CDR2 YNFKEQ. The CDR3 spans 14 residues. This chain's CDR3 is CASSRETGGTEAFF. In DNA, the CDR3 is TGTGCCAGCAGCCGGGAGACAGGGGGGACTGAAGCTTTCTTT.

The rearrangement joins TRBV5-1 to TRBJ2-3; D gene unclear. V lost 5 bases and J 2 bases, leaving 12 bases between the germline ends. The CDR3 consists of 14 residues. Per the germline V gene, CDR1 is SGHRS and CDR2 is YFSETQ. CDR3 DNA: TGCGCCAGCAGTTACACCACCACCACAGATACGCAGTATTTT. Amino acids: CASSYTTTTDTQYF.

V gene TRBV18 combines with J gene TRBJ2-5, with 7 bases fitting TRBD1. The CDR3 is 14 amino acids. With 6 bases clipped from V and 5 bases from J, the junction kept 9 bases outside the gene matches. Germline V gene sequence: CDR1 KGHSH, CDR2 LQKENI. In DNA, the CDR3 is TGTGCCAGCTCGCTGACAGGGCGGACTGAGACCCAGTACTTC. Residues: CASSLTGRTETQYF.

This chain uses TRBV6-1 with TRBJ2-2, with TRBD2 identical over 7 bases. The length of the CDR3 is 17 residues. The V gene end was trimmed by 2 bases and the J gene end by 6 bases; junction bases not matched to a gene: 12. Germline V gives CDR1 MNHNS, CDR2 SASEGT. The CDR3 DNA sequence: TGTGCCAGCAGTGAATCCCGAATGGGAGGGAGGTCCGGGGAGCTGTTTTTT. Its protein is CASSESRMGGRSGELFF.

This clone was counted once. This chain joins TRBV28 and TRBJ2-5; TRBD1 matches 9 bases. J was trimmed by 9 bases and V by 5 bases; bases with no gene match: 13. The CDR3 covers 15 residues. CDR1 and CDR2 from the germline V gene are MDHEN and SYDVKM. CDR3 sequence reads: CASSPSAGQGMAQYF. The DNA of the CDR3 is TGTGCCAGCAGTCCCTCCGCGGGACAGGGTATGGCCCAGTACTTC.

This chain links TRBV19 with TRBJ2-2; 11 bases agree with TRBD1. V lost 7 bases, J lost 6 bases, and 7 bases stayed unmatched. CDR1 LNHDA and CDR2 SQIVND come from the germline V gene (reference sequence). CDR3 length: 15 amino acids. The CDR3 sequence is CASTKDRGRPGELFF. In DNA form, the CDR3 reads TGTGCCAGTACCAAGGACAGGGGGCGACCCGGGGAGCTGTTTTTT.